This T cell receptor beta chain was documented in a study of blood T cell repertoires in COVID-19. About the research overall: Whether acute or convalescent, the COVID-19 samples came from the United States, Italy and Spain.

The length of the CDR3 is 12 residues. Losses at the gene ends were 4 bases for V and 5 bases for J; bases not matched to a gene: 2. CDR1 is SGHRS, CDR2 YFSETQ, per germline. Enrolled through a virtual design, the participants were between roughly 18 and 95 years of age and came from 24 US areas. Only in-frame clones appear in the TCRdb table, and some are missing; sequencing was by immunoSEQ multiplex PCR. The profile shows hundreds of thousands of clones, about four fifths of them singletons. This clonotype originated in a woman aged 50 to 65 who had been exposed to COVID-19. The rearrangement joins TRBV5-1 to TRBJ2-7, with 8 bases that match TRBD2. Sequencing was done on a sample of PBMCs or T cells enriched from blood (not recorded which). The CDR3 region has the DNA TGCGCCAGCAGCCCCGGGGGGGACGAGCAGTACTTC. This codes for CASSPGGDEQYF.